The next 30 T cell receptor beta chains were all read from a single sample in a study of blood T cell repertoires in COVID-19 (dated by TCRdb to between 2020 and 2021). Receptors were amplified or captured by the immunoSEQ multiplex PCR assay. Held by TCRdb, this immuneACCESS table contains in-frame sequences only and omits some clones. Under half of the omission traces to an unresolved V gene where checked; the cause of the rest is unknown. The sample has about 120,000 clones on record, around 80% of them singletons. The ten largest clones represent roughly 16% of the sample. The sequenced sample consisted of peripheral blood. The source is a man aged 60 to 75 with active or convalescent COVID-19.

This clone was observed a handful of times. The CDR3 loop is CAPLYGLASSYEQYF. In DNA, the CDR3 is TGTGCCCCCCTGTACGGCCTAGCGAGTTCCTACGAGCAGTACTTC. The chain recombines TRBV9 with TRBJ2-7; D might be TRBD2 (6 bases). CDR1 and CDR2 (germline): SGDLS, YYNGEE. Trimming stripped 10 bases from V and 1 base from J, with 21 bases between. The CDR3 runs 15 residues.

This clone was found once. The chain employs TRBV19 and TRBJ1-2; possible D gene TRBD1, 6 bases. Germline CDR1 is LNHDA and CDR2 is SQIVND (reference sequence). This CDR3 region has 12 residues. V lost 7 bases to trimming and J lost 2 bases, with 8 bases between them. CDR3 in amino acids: CASTTGNYGYTF. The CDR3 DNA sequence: TGTGCCAGTACTACAGGGAACTATGGCTACACCTTC.

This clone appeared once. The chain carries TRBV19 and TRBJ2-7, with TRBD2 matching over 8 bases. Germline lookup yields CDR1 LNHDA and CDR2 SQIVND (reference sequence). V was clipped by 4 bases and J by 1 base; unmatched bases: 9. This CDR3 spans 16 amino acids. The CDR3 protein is CASSRSPAGESYEQYF. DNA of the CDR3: TGTGCCAGTAGTAGATCCCCAGCGGGAGAATCCTACGAGCAGTACTTC.

CDR3 DNA sequence: TGTGCCAGCAGTGAAGTTAGGAACACCGGGGAGCTGTTTTTT. Protein product: CASSEVRNTGELFF. The V call is TRBV6-1, the J call TRBJ2-2; D gene ambiguous. There are 14 residues in the CDR3. V dropped 1 base and J dropped 1 base, with 4 bases sitting between them. CDR1 is MNHNS, CDR2 SASEGT, per germline.

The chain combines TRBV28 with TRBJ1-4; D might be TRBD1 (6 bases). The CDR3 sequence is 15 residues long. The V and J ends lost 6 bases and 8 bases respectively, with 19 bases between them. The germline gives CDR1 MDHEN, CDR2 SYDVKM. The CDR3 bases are TGTGCCAGCAGCCCCGGTGCAGGGGCAGGAGAAAAACTGTTTTTT. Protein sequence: CASSPGAGAGEKLFF.

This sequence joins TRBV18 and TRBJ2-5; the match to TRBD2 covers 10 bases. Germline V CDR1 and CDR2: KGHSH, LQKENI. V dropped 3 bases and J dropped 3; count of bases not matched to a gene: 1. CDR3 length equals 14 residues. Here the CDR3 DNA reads TGTGCCAGCTCACCCCTAGCGGGAGAAGAGACCCAGTACTTC. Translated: CASSPLAGEETQYF.

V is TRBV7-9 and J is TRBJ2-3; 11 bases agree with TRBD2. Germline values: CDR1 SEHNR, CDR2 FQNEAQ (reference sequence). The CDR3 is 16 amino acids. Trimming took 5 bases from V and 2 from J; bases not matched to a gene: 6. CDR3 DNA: TGTGCCAGCAGCCCCCGACTAGCGGGACCCACAGATACGCAGTATTTT. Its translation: CASSPRLAGPTDTQYF.

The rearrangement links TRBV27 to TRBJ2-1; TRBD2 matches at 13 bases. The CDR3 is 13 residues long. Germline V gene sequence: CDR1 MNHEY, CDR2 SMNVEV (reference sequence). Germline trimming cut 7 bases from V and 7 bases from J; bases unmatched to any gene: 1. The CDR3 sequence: CASTGLAGNEQFF. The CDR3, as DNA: TGTGCCAGCACGGGACTAGCGGGAAATGAGCAGTTCTTC.

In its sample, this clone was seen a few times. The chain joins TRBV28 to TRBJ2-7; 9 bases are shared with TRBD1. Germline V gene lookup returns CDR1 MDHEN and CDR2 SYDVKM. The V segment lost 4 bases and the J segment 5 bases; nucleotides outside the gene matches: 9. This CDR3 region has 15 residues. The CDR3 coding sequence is TGTGCCAGCAGTTCGCCGACAGGGGGTCTAAACGAGCAGTACTTC. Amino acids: CASSSPTGGLNEQYF.

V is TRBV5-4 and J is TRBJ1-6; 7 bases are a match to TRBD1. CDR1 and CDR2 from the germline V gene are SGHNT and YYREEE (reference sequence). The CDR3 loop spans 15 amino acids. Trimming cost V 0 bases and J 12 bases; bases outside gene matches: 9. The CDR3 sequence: CASSLADRAFGPLHF. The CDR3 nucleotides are TGTGCCAGCAGCTTGGCTGACAGGGCTTTCGGACCCCTCCACTTT.

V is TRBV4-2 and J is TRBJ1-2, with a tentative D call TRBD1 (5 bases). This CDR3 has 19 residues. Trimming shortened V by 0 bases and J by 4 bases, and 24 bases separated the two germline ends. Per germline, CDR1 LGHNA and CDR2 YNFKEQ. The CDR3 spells CASSQDIGGEFNNGYGYTF. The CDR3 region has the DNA TGTGCCAGCAGCCAAGATATCGGAGGGGAGTTCAACAACGGCTATGGCTACACCTTC.

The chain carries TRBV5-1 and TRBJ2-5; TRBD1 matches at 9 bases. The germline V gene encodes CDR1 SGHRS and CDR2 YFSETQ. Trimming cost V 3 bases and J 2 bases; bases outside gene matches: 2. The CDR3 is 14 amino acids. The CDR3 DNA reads TGCGCCAGCAGCTCGGGACAGGGACAAGAGACCCAGTACTTC. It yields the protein CASSSGQGQETQYF.

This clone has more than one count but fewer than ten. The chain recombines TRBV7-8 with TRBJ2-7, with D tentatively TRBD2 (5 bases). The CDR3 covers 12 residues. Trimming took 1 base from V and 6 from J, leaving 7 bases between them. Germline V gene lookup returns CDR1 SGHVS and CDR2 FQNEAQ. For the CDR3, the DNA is TGTGCCAGCAGCTTAGTCGGGGTCGAGCAGTACTTC. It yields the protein CASSLVGVEQYF.

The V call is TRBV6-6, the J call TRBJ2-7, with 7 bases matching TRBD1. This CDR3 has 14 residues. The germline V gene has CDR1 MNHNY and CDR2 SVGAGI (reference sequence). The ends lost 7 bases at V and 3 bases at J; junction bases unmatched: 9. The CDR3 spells CASTRRGQVYEQYF. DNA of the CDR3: TGTGCCAGCACCCGAAGGGGGCAAGTCTACGAGCAGTACTTC.

The CDR3, as DNA: TGTGCCAGCAGCTCCCCGGGACTTGGCTACACCTTC. This translates into CASSSPGLGYTF. The chain is built from TRBV12-3 or TRBV12-4 and TRBJ1-2, with D perhaps matching TRBD1 (5 bases). CDR3 length: 12 residues. V dropped 6 bases and J dropped 7 bases, with 12 bases sitting between them.

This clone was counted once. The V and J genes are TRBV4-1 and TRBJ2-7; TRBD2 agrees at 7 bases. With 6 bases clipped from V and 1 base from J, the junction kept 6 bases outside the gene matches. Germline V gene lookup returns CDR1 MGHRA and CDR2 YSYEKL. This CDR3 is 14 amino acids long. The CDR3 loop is CASRGGLDSYEQYF. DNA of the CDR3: TGCGCCAGCAGGGGCGGACTAGATTCCTACGAGCAGTACTTC.

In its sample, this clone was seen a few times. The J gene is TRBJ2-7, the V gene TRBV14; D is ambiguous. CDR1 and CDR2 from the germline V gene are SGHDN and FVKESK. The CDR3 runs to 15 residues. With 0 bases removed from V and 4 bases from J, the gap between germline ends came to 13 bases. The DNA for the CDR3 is TGTGCCAGCAGCCAAGACGAGGCGCTGCCTTACGAGCAGTACTTC. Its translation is CASSQDEALPYEQYF.

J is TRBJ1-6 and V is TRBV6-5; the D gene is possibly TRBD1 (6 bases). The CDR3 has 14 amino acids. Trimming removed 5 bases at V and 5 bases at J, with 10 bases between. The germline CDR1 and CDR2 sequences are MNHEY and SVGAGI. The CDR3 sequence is CASSNRDNNSPLHF. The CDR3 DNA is TGTGCCAGCAGTAACAGGGACAATAATTCACCCCTCCACTTT.

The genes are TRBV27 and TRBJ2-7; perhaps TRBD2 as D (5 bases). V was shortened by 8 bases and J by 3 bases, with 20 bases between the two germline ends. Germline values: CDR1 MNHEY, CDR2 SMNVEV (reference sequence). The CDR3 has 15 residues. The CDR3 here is CASGATTTSGYEQYF. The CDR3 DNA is TGTGCCAGCGGTGCGACTACGACGAGTGGCTACGAGCAGTACTTC.

CDR3 bases: TGTGCCAGCAGCCCGGCTGTAGGACAGTCAAGCACAGATACGCAGTATTTT. This codes for CASSPAVGQSSTDTQYF. This chain joins TRBV5-4 and TRBJ2-3; D possibly corresponds to TRBD1 (6 bases). V lost 4 bases, J lost 0 bases, and 18 bases lay in between. Germline V gives CDR1 SGHNT, CDR2 YYREEE (reference sequence). This CDR3 is 17 amino acids long.

CDR3 sequence (DNA): TGTGCCAGCAGTTTGGGACAGGGCCTCTCTGGAAACACCATATATTTT. Its translation is CASSLGQGLSGNTIYF. This chain joins TRBV28 and TRBJ1-3; TRBD1 aligns across 9 bases. V was clipped by 3 bases and J by 0 bases; unmatched bases: 3. This CDR3 is built from 16 residues. The germline V gene has CDR1 MDHEN and CDR2 SYDVKM.

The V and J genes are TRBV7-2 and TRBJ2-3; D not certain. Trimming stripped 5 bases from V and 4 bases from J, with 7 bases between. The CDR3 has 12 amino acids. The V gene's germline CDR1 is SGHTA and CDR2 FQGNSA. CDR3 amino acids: CASSLAADTQYF. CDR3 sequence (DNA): TGTGCCAGCAGCCTGGCCGCAGATACGCAGTATTTT.

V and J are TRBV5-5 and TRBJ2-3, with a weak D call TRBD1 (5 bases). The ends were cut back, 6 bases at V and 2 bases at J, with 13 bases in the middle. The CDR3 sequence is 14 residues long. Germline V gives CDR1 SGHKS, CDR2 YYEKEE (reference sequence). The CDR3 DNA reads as TGTGCCAGCAATGGGGCAGGCTACACAGATACGCAGTATTTT. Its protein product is CASNGAGYTDTQYF.

The CDR3 nucleotides are TGTGCCAGCAGCTCCCGGGAGGGCCCTCACGAGCAGTACTTC. Its protein product is CASSSREGPHEQYF. V usage is TRBV7-3 and J usage is TRBJ2-7; 8 positions agree with TRBD2. With V trimmed by 4 bases and J by 5 bases, 7 bases remained unmatched. The germline V gene has CDR1 SGHTA and CDR2 FQGTGA. This CDR3 region has 14 residues.

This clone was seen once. This chain's CDR3 is CASRLTATDEQFF. CDR3 bases: TGTGCCAGCAGGTTGACGGCTACAGATGAGCAGTTCTTC. The gene calls are TRBV5-8 and TRBJ2-1, with no clear D. CDR3 size: 13 residues. Trimming left V 5 bases short and J 8 bases short, with 14 bases between. Germline V lookup: CDR1 SGHTS, CDR2 YDEGEE.

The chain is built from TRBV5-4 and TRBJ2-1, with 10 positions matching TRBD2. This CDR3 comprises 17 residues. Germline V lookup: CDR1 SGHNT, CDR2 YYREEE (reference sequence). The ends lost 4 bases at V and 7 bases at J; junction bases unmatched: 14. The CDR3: CASSLGLAELLGNEQFF. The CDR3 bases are TGTGCCAGCAGCCTAGGACTAGCGGAGCTCCTAGGGAATGAGCAGTTCTTC.

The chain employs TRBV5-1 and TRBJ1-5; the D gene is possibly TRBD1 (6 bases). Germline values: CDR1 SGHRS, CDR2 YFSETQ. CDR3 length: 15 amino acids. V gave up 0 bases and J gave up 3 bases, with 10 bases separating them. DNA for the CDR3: TGCGCCAGCAGCTTGGGGGGACACACCAATCAGCCCCAGCATTTT. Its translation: CASSLGGHTNQPQHF.

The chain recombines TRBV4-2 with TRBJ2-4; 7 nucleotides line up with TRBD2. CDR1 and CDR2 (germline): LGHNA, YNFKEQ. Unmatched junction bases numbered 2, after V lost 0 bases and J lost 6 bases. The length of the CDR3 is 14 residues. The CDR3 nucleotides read TGTGCCAGCAGCCAAGATGGGAGGGGAAACATTCAGTACTTC. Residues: CASSQDGRGNIQYF.

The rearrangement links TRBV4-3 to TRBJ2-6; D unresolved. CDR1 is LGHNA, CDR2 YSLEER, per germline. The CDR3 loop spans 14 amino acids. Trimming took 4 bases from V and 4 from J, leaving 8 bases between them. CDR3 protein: CASSLTTGANVLTF. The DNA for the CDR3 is TGCGCCAGCAGCCTAACAACGGGGGCCAACGTCCTGACTTTC.

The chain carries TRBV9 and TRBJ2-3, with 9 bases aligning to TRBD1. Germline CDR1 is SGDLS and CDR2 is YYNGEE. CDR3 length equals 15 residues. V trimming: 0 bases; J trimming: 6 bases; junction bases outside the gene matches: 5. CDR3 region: CASSVDRGPRDTQYF. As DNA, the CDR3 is TGTGCCAGCAGCGTAGACAGGGGGCCCCGTGATACGCAGTATTTT.